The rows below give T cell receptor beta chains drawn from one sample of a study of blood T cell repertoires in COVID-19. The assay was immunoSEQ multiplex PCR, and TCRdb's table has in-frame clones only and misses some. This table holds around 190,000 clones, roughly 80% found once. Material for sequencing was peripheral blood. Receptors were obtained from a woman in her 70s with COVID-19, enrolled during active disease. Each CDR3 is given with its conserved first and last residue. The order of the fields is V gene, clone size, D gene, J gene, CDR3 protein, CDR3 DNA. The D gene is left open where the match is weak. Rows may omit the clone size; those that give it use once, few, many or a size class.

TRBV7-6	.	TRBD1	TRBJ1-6	CASSSGTAYNSPLHF	TGTGCCAGCAGCTCCGGGACAGCCTATAATTCACCCCTCCACTTT
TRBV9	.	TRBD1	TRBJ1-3	CASSLGGTGGTGNTIYF	TGTGCCAGCAGCCTGGGAGGGACAGGGGGTACGGGAAACACCATATATTTT
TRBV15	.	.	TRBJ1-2	CATSRARAGRDGYTF	TGTGCCACCAGCAGGGCAAGAGCAGGGCGCGATGGCTACACCTTC
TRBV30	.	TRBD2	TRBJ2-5	CAWSVGVAGGRETQYF	TGTGCCTGGAGTGTGGGAGTAGCGGGAGGTCGAGAGACCCAGTACTTC
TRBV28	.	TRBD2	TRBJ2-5	CASSSGTSPYF	TGTGCCAGCAGCTCCGGGACTAGCCCGTACTTC
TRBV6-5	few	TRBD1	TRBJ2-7	CASRATGTGSYEQYF	TGTGCCAGCAGAGCGACCGGGACAGGGTCCTACGAGCAGTACTTC
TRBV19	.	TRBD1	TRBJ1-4	CASRSFQGEEKLFF	TGTGCCAGTAGATCGTTCCAGGGGGAGGAAAAACTGTTTTTT
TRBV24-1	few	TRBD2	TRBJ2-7	CATSDPTSGSYEQYF	TGTGCCACCAGTGATCCCACTAGCGGGAGTTACGAGCAGTACTTC
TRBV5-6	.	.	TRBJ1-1	CASSRRQTANTEAFF	TGTGCCAGCAGCAGAAGACAGACAGCGAACACTGAAGCTTTCTTT
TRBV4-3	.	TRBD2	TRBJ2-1	CASSQDQRGSMYFEQFF	TGCGCCAGCAGCCAAGATCAGCGCGGGAGTATGTATTTTGAGCAGTTCTTC
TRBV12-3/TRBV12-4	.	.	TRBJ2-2	CASSRGPGELFF	TGTGCCAGCAGCAGGGGCCCCGGGGAGCTGTTTTTT
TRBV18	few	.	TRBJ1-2	CASSPGSDYGYTF	TGTGCCAGCTCACCCGGGAGTGACTATGGCTACACCTTC
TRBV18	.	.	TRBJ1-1	CASSPLRGTEAFF	TGTGCCAGCTCACCATTAAGGGGCACTGAAGCTTTCTTT
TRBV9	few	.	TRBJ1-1	CASSVGERMGATEAFF	TGTGCCAGCAGCGTTGGGGAACGGATGGGGGCCACTGAAGCTTTCTTT
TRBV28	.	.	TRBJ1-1	CASSPFEHYTEAFF	TGTGCCAGCAGTCCCTTCGAACATTACACTGAAGCTTTCTTT
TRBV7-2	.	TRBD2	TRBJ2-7	CASSLEASGRSLYEQYF	TGTGCCAGCAGCTTAGAGGCTAGCGGGAGGTCTCTCTACGAGCAGTACTTC
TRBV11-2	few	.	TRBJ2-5	CASSRLGSRETQYF	TGTGCCAGCAGTCGACTAGGTTCAAGAGAGACCCAGTACTTC
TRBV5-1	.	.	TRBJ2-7	CASSSNQDSVPYEQYF	TGCGCCAGCAGCTCCAACCAAGACAGTGTTCCCTACGAGCAGTACTTC
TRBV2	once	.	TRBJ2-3	CASRVTRSTDTQYF	TGTGCCAGCAGAGTGACTAGAAGCACAGATACGCAGTATTTT
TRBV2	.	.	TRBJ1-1	CASSVGSRNTEAFF	TGTGCCAGCAGTGTGGGCAGTCGGAACACTGAAGCTTTCTTT
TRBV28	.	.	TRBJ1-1	CASSLRQGFLEAFF	TGTGCCAGCAGTTTGAGGCAGGGATTTCTGGAAGCTTTCTTT
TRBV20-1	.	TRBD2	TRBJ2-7	CSASREDLLTYEQYF	TGCAGTGCTAGTCGGGAGGATCTCCTAACCTACGAGCAGTACTTC
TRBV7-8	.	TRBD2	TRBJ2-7	CASSLVGGRSVEQYF	TGTGCCAGCAGCTTAGTTGGCGGGAGATCGGTCGAGCAGTACTTC
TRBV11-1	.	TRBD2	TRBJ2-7	CASSDRTSGSYEQYF	TGTGCCAGCAGCGACCGGACTAGCGGGAGCTACGAGCAGTACTTC
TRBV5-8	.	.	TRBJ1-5	CASSPWGRDSNQPQHF	TGTGCCAGCAGCCCATGGGGGAGGGATAGCAATCAGCCCCAGCATTTT
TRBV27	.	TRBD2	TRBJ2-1	CASSRAPVSGSRAMEFF	TGTGCCAGCAGTCGGGCCCCCGTTAGCGGGAGTAGGGCAATGGAGTTCTTC
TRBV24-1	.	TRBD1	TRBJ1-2	CATSDPGQGNYGYTF	TGTGCCACCAGTGATCCGGGACAGGGAAACTATGGCTACACCTTC
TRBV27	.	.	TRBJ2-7	CASSFRSSSSYEQYF	TGTGCCAGCAGTTTCCGGAGCTCCAGCTCCTACGAGCAGTACTTC
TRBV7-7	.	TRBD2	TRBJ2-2	CASSPYGTSGSTGELFF	TGTGCCAGCAGCCCCTACGGGACTAGCGGTTCTACCGGGGAGCTGTTTTTT
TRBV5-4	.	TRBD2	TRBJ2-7	CASSLVRGGAYEQYF	TGTGCCAGCAGCTTGGTTCGCGGGGGGGCCTACGAGCAGTACTTC
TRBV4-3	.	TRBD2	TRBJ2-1	CASSQDKPSGRPYNEQFF	TGCGCCAGCAGCCAAGATAAGCCCAGCGGGAGGCCCTACAATGAGCAGTTCTTC
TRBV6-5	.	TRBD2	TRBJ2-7	CASKGGSGYADEQYF	TGTGCCAGCAAGGGAGGTAGCGGGTACGCTGACGAGCAGTACTTC
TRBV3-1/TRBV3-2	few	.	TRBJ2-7	CASSQGLYEQYF	TGTGCCAGCAGCCAAGGTCTTTACGAGCAGTACTTC
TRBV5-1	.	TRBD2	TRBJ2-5	CASSLGTSRGETQYF	TGCGCCAGCAGCTTGGGGACTAGCCGGGGGGAGACCCAGTACTTC
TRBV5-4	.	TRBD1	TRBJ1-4	CASSLGTGGEKLFF	TGTGCCAGCAGCTTGGGGACAGGAGGAGAAAAACTGTTTTTT
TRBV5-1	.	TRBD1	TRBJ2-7	CASSFPGTGRSYEQYF	TGCGCCAGCAGCTTCCCAGGGACAGGGAGGTCCTACGAGCAGTACTTC
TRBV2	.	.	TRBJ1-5	CASSVGQNSNQPQHF	TGTGCCAGCAGTGTCGGACAAAATAGCAATCAGCCCCAGCATTTT
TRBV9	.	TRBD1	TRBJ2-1	CASSTRDRIYNEQFF	TGTGCCAGCAGCACCCGGGACAGGATCTACAATGAGCAGTTCTTC
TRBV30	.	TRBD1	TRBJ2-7	CAWTHNSGTGSYF	TGTGCCTGGACTCATAACTCCGGGACAGGGTCGTACTTC
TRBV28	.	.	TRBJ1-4	CASSQGGYEKLFF	TGTGCCAGCAGCCAGGGAGGGTACGAAAAACTGTTTTTT
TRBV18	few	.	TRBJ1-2	CASSPAGNYGYTF	TGTGCCAGCTCACCAGCCGGGAACTATGGCTACACCTTC
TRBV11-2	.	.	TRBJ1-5	CASSYRDKEMWGNQPQHF	TGTGCCAGCAGCTACCGGGACAAGGAGATGTGGGGCAATCAGCCCCAGCATTTT
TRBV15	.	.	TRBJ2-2	CATSRGARANTGELFF	TGTGCCACCAGCAGAGGGGCCAGGGCCAACACCGGGGAGCTGTTTTTT
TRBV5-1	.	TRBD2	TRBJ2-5	CASSQGRGEETQYF	TGCGCCAGCAGCCAGGGACGGGGGGAAGAGACCCAGTACTTC
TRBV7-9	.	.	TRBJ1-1	CASSLPVTRQTNTEAFF	TGTGCCAGCAGCTTACCCGTCACCCGGCAGACAAACACTGAAGCTTTCTTT
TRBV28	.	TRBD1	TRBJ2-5	CASKHSRGRYEETQYF	TGTGCCAGCAAACATTCCAGGGGGCGATACGAAGAGACCCAGTACTTC
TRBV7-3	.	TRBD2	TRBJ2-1	CASSRRGTSGRGDEQFF	TGTGCCAGCAGCCGACGCGGGACTAGCGGGAGAGGCGATGAGCAGTTCTTC
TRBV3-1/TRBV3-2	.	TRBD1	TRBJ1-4	CASSIGTGNYEKLFF	TGTGCCAGCAGCATTGGGACAGGGAACTACGAAAAACTGTTTTTT
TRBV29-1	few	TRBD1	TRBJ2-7	CSVSGQNSYEQYF	TGCAGCGTTTCGGGACAGAACTCCTACGAGCAGTACTTC
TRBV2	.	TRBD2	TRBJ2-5	CASSEAGRTSGSSETQYF	TGTGCCAGCAGTGAAGCGGGACGGACTAGCGGGAGCAGCGAGACCCAGTACTTC
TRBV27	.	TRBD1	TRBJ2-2	CASRTIWGQGHGELFF	TGTGCCAGCAGGACCATATGGGGACAGGGGCACGGGGAGCTGTTTTTT
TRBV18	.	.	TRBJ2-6	CASSQRGPGANVLTF	TGTGCCAGCTCACAACGTGGGCCTGGGGCCAACGTCCTGACTTTC